This record covers a single T cell receptor (beta chain). As yet, its antigen is unknown. The sample comes from a study of cytomegalovirus exposure and HLA in healthy donors. The PCR employed 60 Vbeta primers together with 13 Jbeta primers. TCRdb's copy holds only in-frame clones and misses some; the assay was immunoSEQ multiplex PCR. The sample lists fewer than 200,000 clones, about 85% occurring once. Study findings and constraints: Some public TCRs appeared in many individuals, while most sequences were rare.

This CDR3 is 13 amino acids long. Germline V gives CDR1 SGHDT, CDR2 YYEEEE. Trimming stripped 2 bases from V and 7 bases from J, with 12 bases between. This sequence originates from a man between 18 and 35 years old in good health and CMV-seropositive. The sequencing sample was made of PBMCs. The chain recombines TRBV5-6 with TRBJ1-2; D ambiguous. CDR3 sequence reads: CASSFDPGGGYTF. CDR3 nucleotide sequence: TGTGCCAGCAGCTTTGACCCAGGAGGTGGCTACACCTTC. Supplemented by reference TRBV5-6 and TRBJ1-2, the full variable domain reads DAGVTQSPTHLIKTRGQQVTLRCSPKSGHDTVSWYQQALGQGPQFIFQYYEEEERQRGNFPDRFSGHQFPNYSSELNVNALLLGDSALYLCASSFDPGGGYTFGSGTRLTVV.